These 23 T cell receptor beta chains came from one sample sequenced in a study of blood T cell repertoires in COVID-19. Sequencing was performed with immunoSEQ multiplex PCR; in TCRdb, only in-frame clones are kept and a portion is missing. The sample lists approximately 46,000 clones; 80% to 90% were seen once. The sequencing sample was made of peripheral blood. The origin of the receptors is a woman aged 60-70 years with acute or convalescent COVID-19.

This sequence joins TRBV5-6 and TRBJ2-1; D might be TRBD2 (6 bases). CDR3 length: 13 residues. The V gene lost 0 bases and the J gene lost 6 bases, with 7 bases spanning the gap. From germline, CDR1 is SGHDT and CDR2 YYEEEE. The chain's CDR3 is CASSLELANEQFF. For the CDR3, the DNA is TGTGCCAGCAGCTTGGAACTAGCCAATGAGCAGTTCTTC.

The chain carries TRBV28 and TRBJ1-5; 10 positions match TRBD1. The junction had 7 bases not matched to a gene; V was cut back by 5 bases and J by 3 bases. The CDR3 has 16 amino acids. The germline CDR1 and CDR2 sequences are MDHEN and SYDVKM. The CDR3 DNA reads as TGTGCCAGCAGTCCTGGGGACAGGGGCAACAATCAGCCCCAGCATTTT. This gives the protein CASSPGDRGNNQPQHF.

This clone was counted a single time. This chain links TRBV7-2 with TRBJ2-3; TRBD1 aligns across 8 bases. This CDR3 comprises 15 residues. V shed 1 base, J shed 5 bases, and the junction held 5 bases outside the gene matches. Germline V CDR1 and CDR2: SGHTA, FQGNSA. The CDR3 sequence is CASSLGTGNGDTQYF. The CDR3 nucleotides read TGTGCCAGCAGCTTAGGGACAGGGAATGGAGATACGCAGTATTTT.

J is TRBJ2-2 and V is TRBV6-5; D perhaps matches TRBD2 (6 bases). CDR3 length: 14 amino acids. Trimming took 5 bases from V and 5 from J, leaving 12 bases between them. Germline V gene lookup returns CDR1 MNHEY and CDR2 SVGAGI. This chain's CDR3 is CASSTHGGTGELFF. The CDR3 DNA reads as TGTGCCAGCAGTACCCACGGGGGAACCGGGGAGCTGTTTTTT.

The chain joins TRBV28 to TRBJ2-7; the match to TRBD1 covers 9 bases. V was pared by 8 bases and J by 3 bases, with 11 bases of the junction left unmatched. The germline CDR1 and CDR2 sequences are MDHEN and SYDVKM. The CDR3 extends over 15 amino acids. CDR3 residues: CASQFPAGQGYEQYF. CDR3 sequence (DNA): TGTGCCAGCCAATTCCCGGCGGGACAGGGCTACGAGCAGTACTTC.

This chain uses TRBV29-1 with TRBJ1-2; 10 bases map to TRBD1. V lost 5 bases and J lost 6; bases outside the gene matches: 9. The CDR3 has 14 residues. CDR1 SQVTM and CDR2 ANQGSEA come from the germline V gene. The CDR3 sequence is CSVPAGTGVHGYTF. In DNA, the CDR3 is TGCAGCGTTCCCGCTGGGACAGGGGTGCATGGCTACACCTTC.

CDR3 amino acids: CASSTRVDTEAFF. The CDR3 DNA is TGCGCCAGCAGCACCAGGGTGGACACTGAAGCTTTCTTT. The V and J genes are TRBV5-1 and TRBJ1-1; TRBD1 might be the D (5 bases). Trimming removed 4 bases at V and 3 bases at J, with 10 bases between. CDR3 size: 13 residues. Germline lookup yields CDR1 SGHRS and CDR2 YFSETQ.

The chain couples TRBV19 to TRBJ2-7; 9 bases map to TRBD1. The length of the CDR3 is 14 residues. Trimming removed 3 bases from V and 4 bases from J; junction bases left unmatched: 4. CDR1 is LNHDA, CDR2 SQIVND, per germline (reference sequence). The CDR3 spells CASSMGQGLYEQYF. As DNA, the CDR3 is TGTGCCAGTAGTATGGGACAGGGACTTTACGAGCAGTACTTC.

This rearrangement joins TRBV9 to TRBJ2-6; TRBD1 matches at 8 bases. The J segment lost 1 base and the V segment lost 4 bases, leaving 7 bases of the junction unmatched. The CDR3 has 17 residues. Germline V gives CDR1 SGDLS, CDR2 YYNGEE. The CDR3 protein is CASSSWTGRSGANVLTF. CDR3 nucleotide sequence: TGTGCCAGCAGCTCCTGGACAGGGCGTTCTGGGGCCAACGTCCTGACTTTC. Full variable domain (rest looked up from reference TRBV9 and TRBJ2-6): DSGVTQTPKHLITATGQRVTLRCSPRSGDLSVYWYQQSLDQGLQFLIQYYNGEERAKGNILERFSAQQFPDLHSELNLSSLELGDSALYFCASSSWTGRSGANVLTFGAGSRLTVL.

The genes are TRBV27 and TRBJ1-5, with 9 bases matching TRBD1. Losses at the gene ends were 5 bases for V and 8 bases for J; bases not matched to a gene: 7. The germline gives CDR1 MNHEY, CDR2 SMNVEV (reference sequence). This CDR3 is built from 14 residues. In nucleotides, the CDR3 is TGTGCCAGCAGTCGCGGACAGGGGAGAGAGCCCCAGCATTTT. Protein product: CASSRGQGREPQHF.

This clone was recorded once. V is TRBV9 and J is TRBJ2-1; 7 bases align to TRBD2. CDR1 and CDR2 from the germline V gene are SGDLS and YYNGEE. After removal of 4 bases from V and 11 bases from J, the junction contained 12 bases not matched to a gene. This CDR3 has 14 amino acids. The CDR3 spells CASSQSGATDKQFF. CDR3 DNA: TGTGCCAGCAGCCAAAGCGGGGCGACAGATAAGCAGTTCTTC.

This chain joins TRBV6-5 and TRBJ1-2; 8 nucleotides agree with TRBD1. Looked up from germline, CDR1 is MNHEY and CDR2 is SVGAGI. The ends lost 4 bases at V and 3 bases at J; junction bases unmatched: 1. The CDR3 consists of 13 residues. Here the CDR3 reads CASSLTGDYGYTF. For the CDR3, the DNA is TGTGCCAGCAGTTTGACAGGGGACTATGGCTACACCTTC.

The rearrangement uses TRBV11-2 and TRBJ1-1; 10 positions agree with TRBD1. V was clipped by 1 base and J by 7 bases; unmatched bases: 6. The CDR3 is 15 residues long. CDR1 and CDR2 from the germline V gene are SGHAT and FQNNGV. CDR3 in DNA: TGTGCCAGCAGCTTAGCCGGGACAGGGGCTCTTGAAGCTTTCTTT. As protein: CASSLAGTGALEAFF.

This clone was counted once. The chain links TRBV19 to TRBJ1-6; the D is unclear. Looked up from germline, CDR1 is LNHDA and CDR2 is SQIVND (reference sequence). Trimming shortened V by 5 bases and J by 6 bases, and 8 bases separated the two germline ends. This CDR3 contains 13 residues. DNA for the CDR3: TGTGCCAGTAGTGGCCAGGCTAATTCACCCCTCCACTTT. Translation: CASSGQANSPLHF.

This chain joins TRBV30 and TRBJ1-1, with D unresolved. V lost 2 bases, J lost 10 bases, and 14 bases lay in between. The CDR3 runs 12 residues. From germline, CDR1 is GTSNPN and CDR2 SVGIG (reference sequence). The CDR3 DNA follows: TGTGCCTGGAGTTCTTTGTGGGCAGCAGCTTTCTTT. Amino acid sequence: CAWSSLWAAAFF.

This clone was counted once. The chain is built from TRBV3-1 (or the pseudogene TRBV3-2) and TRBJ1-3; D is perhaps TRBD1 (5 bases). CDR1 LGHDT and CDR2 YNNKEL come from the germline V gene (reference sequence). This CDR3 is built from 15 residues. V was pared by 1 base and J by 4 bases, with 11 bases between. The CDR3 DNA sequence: TGTGCCAGCAGCCAAGTTTCAGGGATCGGAAACACCATATATTTT. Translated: CASSQVSGIGNTIYF.

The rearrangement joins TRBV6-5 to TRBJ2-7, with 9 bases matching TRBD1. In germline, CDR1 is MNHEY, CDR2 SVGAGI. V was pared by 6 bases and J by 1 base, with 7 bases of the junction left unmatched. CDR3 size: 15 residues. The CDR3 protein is CASRLGQGGSYEQYF. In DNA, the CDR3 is TGTGCCAGCAGACTGGGACAGGGAGGATCCTACGAGCAGTACTTC.

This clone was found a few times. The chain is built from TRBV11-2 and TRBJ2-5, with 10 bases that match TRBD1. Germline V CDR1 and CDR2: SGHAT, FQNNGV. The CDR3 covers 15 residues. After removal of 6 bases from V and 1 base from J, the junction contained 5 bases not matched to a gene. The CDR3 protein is CASRSGQGLQETQYF. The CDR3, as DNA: TGTGCCAGCAGGTCGGGACAGGGGCTCCAAGAGACCCAGTACTTC.

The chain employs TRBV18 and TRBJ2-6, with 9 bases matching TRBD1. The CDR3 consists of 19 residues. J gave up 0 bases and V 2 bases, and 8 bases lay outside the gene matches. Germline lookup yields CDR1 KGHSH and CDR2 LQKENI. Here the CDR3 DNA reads TGTGCCAGCTCACCAATTTTTAGACAGGGGGGCTCTGGGGCCAACGTCCTGACTTTC. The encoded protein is CASSPIFRQGGSGANVLTF.

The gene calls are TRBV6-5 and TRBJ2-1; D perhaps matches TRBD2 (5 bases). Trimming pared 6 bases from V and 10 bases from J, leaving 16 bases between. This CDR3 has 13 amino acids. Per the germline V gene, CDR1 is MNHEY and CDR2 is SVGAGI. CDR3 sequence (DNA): TGTGCCAGCAGCCCCCTGAGGGCCGCCGAGCAGTTCTTC. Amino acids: CASSPLRAAEQFF.

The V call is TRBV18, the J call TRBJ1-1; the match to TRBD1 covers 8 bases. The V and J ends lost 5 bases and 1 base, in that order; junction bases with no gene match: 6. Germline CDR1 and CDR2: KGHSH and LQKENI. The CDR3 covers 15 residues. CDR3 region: CASSSGDRRNTEAFF. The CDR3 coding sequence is TGTGCCAGCTCATCAGGGGACAGGAGGAACACTGAAGCTTTCTTT. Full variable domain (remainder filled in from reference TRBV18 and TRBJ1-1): NAGVMQNPRHLVRRRGQEARLRCSPMKGHSHVYWYRQLPEEGLKFMVYLQKENIIDESGMPKERFSAEFPKEGPSILRIQQVVRGDSAAYFCASSSGDRRNTEAFFGQGTRLTVV.

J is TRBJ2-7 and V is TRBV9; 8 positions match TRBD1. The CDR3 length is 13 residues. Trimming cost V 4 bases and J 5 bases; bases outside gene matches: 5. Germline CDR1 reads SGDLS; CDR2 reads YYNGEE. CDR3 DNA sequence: TGTGCCAGCAGCCCGCAGACAGGGGACGAGCAGTACTTC. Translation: CASSPQTGDEQYF.

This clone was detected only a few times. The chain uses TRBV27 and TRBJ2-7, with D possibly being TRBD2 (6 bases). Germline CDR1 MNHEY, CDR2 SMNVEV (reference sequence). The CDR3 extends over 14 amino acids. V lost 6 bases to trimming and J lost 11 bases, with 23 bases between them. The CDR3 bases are TGTGCCAGCAGAATACCCGGGAGTAGGACCCGGGAGTACTTC. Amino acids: CASRIPGSRTREYF.